One sample yielded the 24 T cell receptor beta chains listed below, sequenced in a study of blood T cell repertoires in COVID-19 (dated by TCRdb to 2018 to 2020). Libraries were prepared through the immunoSEQ multiplex PCR assay. TCRdb carries this immuneACCESS record with in-frame sequences only. Its versions omit some clonotypes, under half of them owing to an unresolved V gene in the studies checked, with the rest unexplained. The sample table holds roughly 130,000 clones, of which approximately 80% were seen once. The leading ten clones occupy 9% to 15% of the sample. Sequenced: peripheral blood. The receptor set was obtained from a woman aged 55-69 years with acute or convalescent COVID-19.

This clone was observed once. J is TRBJ1-5 and V is TRBV19; a weak D match, TRBD1 (6 bases). Trimming took off 9 bases at V and 6 bases at J, with 21 bases between the two ends. The CDR3 is 15 amino acids. Germline CDR1 is LNHDA and CDR2 is SQIVND (reference sequence). The CDR3 reads CASDRGSALSQPQHF. CDR3 bases: TGTGCCAGCGATAGGGGGTCGGCTCTTAGTCAGCCCCAGCATTTT.

The chain is built from TRBV5-1 and TRBJ1-3; 7 positions match TRBD1. Trimming removed 5 bases from V and 4 bases from J; junction bases left unmatched: 3. The CDR3 has 13 amino acids. Looked up from germline, CDR1 is SGHRS and CDR2 is YFSETQ. In DNA, the CDR3 is TGCGCCAGCAGACAGGGGTCAGGAAACACCATATATTTT. It specifies CASRQGSGNTIYF.

The J gene is TRBJ1-1, the V gene TRBV9; 9 bases align to TRBD1. Germline loops: CDR1 SGDLS, CDR2 YYNGEE. V lost 2 bases, J lost 7 bases, and 6 bases stayed unmatched. This CDR3 is built from 14 residues. The CDR3 here is CASSVLTGGDEAFF. In DNA form, the CDR3 reads TGTGCCAGCAGCGTCCTGACAGGGGGGGATGAAGCTTTCTTT.

Only one count was recorded for this clone. The V gene is TRBV6-2 or TRBV6-3, the J gene TRBJ2-5; 9 bases line up with TRBD1. This CDR3 contains 15 residues. Trimming took 3 bases from V and 5 from J; bases not matched to a gene: 7. Germline V gene sequence: CDR1 MNHEY, CDR2 SVGEGT. The CDR3 protein is CASSYGDRDEETQYF. CDR3 in DNA: TGTGCCAGCAGTTATGGGGACAGGGATGAGGAGACCCAGTACTTC.

The V and J genes are TRBV30 and TRBJ1-1; tentatively, D is TRBD1 (6 bases). Trimming shortened V by 6 bases and J by 6 bases, and 17 bases separated the two germline ends. This CDR3 contains 13 residues. Per the germline V gene, CDR1 is GTSNPN and CDR2 is SVGIG (reference sequence). CDR3 residues: CACNQQGVSEAFF. The CDR3 nucleotides read TGTGCCTGTAACCAACAGGGTGTCTCTGAAGCTTTCTTT.

The rearrangement links TRBV19 to TRBJ1-6; D is possibly TRBD1 (5 bases). CDR3 length: 14 residues. Trimming stripped 3 bases from V and 5 bases from J, with 8 bases between. Germline-derived CDR1 and CDR2 are LNHDA and SQIVND (reference sequence). In nucleotides, the CDR3 is TGTGCCAGTAGTATCAGGGAAAATAATTCACCCCTCCACTTT. It is translated as CASSIRENNSPLHF.

The V and J genes are TRBV19 and TRBJ1-1, with D uncertain. The CDR3 contains 14 residues. Germline CDR1 and CDR2: LNHDA and SQIVND (reference sequence). Trimming removed 8 bases at V and 1 base at J, with 14 bases between. The CDR3 is CASLQQGRNTEAFF. In nucleotides, the CDR3 is TGTGCCAGTCTTCAGCAAGGGAGGAACACTGAAGCTTTCTTT.

The chain carries TRBV7-6 and TRBJ2-3; 9 bases align to TRBD2. The CDR3 extends over 16 amino acids. Germline trimming cut 2 bases from V and 4 bases from J; bases unmatched to any gene: 7. CDR1 is SGHVS, CDR2 FNYEAQ, per germline. This CDR3 reads CASSLIGGGASDTQYF. In DNA form, the CDR3 reads TGTGCCAGCAGCTTAATCGGCGGGGGGGCATCAGATACGCAGTATTTT.

The genes are TRBV30 and TRBJ1-2, with D hard to call. Germline V gene sequence: CDR1 GTSNPN, CDR2 SVGIG (reference sequence). The V end was cut by 0 bases, the J end by 6 bases, with 11 bases between. The CDR3 sequence is 13 residues long. The CDR3 region is CAWSVPGRNGYTF. The CDR3 DNA sequence: TGTGCCTGGAGTGTACCGGGTCGGAATGGCTACACCTTC.

The chain carries TRBV5-6 and TRBJ1-2; tentatively, D is TRBD1 (6 bases). V was shortened by 0 bases and J by 4 bases, with 13 bases between the two germline ends. This CDR3 is built from 15 residues. The germline V gene encodes CDR1 SGHDT and CDR2 YYEEEE. The CDR3 DNA reads as TGTGCCAGCAGCTTGGGGACAGAATTTATCTATGGCTACACCTTC. Protein product: CASSLGTEFIYGYTF.

The CDR3 reads CASSSRPWRSRETQYF. The DNA for the CDR3 is TGTGCCAGCAGCTCTCGCCCGTGGAGGTCGAGGGAGACCCAGTACTTC. This chain joins TRBV7-2 and TRBJ2-5, with D possibly being TRBD2 (5 bases). V was shortened by 4 bases and J by 5 bases, with 20 bases between the two germline ends. The germline CDR1 and CDR2 sequences are SGHTA and FQGNSA. The CDR3 contains 16 residues.

This clone showed up just once. This chain connects TRBV28 to TRBJ1-2, with 10 nucleotides matching TRBD1. V dropped 6 bases and J dropped 0; count of bases not matched to a gene: 7. Per germline, CDR1 MDHEN and CDR2 SYDVKM. The CDR3 runs 16 residues. CDR3 DNA: TGTGCCAGCAGCGGGACAGGGGTCCCCCCTAACTATGGCTACACCTTC. Translated, it gives CASSGTGVPPNYGYTF.

This clone has only one observation. The V gene is TRBV18, the J gene TRBJ1-2; 10 nucleotides match TRBD1. J lost 4 bases, V lost 3 bases, and 5 bases had no gene match. Germline V gene lookup returns CDR1 KGHSH and CDR2 LQKENI. This CDR3 has 15 amino acids. The CDR3 coding sequence is TGTGCCAGCTCACCTACGACAGGGGGCGGCTATGGCTACACCTTC. Translating gives CASSPTTGGGYGYTF.

V and J are TRBV7-8 and TRBJ1-1, with 7 nucleotides matching TRBD1. From germline, CDR1 is SGHVS and CDR2 FQNEAQ. The junction had 7 bases not matched to a gene; V was cut back by 5 bases and J by 10 bases. CDR3 length: 12 amino acids. The CDR3 nucleotides read TGTGCCAGCAGCGGGATGCCAGGGGGAGCTTTCTTT. This gives the protein CASSGMPGGAFF.

This rearrangement joins TRBV12-3 or TRBV12-4 to TRBJ1-1; no reliable D call. V was shortened by 8 bases and J by 0 bases, with 10 bases between the two germline ends. This CDR3 comprises 13 residues. The CDR3 is CASHPLMNTEAFF. CDR3 sequence (DNA): TGTGCCAGCCACCCCCTAATGAACACTGAAGCTTTCTTT.

J is TRBJ1-2 and V is TRBV7-2; 8 nucleotides agree with TRBD1. This CDR3 is built from 14 residues. The V segment lost 4 bases and the J segment 8 bases; nucleotides outside the gene matches: 9. Germline lookup yields CDR1 SGHTA and CDR2 FQGNSA. The CDR3 DNA sequence: TGTGCCAGCAGCTACGTGACAGGGGATAGGGGCTACACCTTC. Protein sequence: CASSYVTGDRGYTF.

This sequence joins TRBV11-2 and TRBJ1-2, with 7 nucleotides matching TRBD1. The CDR3 has 15 residues. CDR1 is SGHAT and CDR2 is FQNNGV in the germline V gene. Trimming removed 5 bases from V and 7 bases from J; junction bases left unmatched: 13. The CDR3 spells CASSSLRRGQGGYTF. CDR3 nucleotide sequence: TGTGCCAGCAGCAGCCTGAGGAGGGGGCAAGGTGGCTACACCTTC.

This chain connects TRBV28 to TRBJ1-2; a possible D gene is TRBD1 (6 bases). The V end was cut by 2 bases, the J end by 4 bases, with 11 bases between. The germline gives CDR1 MDHEN, CDR2 SYDVKM. This CDR3 region has 14 residues. DNA for the CDR3: TGTGCCAGCAGTTTAGTGGGACATCCCTATGGCTACACCTTC. This sequence encodes CASSLVGHPYGYTF.

The chain employs TRBV23-1 and TRBJ2-4; 10 nucleotides line up with TRBD1. TRBV23-1 qualifies as an ORF whose function is uncertain. CDR3 size: 15 residues. Trimming removed 6 bases from V and 4 bases from J; junction bases left unmatched: 6. In DNA, the CDR3 is TGCGCCAGCAGGATCCCGGGACAGGGGAAAAACATTCAGTACTTC. It specifies CASRIPGQGKNIQYF.

The chain has TRBV11-2 and TRBJ1-1, with 10 bases that match TRBD1. The germline V gene has CDR1 SGHAT and CDR2 FQNNGV. V lost 5 bases and J lost 5; bases outside the gene matches: 20. There are 19 residues in the CDR3. CDR3 nucleotide sequence: TGTGCCAGCAGCCGAAAGGGGTCCCGACAGGGGGCCAGTGGGACTGAAGCTTTCTTT. This sequence encodes CASSRKGSRQGASGTEAFF.

V and J are TRBV6-2 or TRBV6-3 and TRBJ1-2, with D maybe TRBD1 (6 bases). CDR3 length: 14 amino acids. Trimming cost V 5 bases and J 2 bases, with 12 bases left between them. The germline CDR1 and CDR2 sequences are MNHEY and SVGEGT. The CDR3 DNA reads as TGTGCCAGCAGTAGTTTTACAGGGAACTATGGCTACACCTTC. Translating gives CASSSFTGNYGYTF.

This clone is a singleton in its sample. The chain combines TRBV7-8 with TRBJ1-4, with TRBD1 matching over 9 bases. CDR1 is SGHVS, CDR2 FQNEAQ, per germline. After removal of 5 bases from V and 8 bases from J, the junction contained 12 bases not matched to a gene. The CDR3 contains 16 residues. The CDR3 DNA is TGTGCCAGCAGCCGATATGACAGGGGGGCTCGCGAAAAACTGTTTTTT. Translation: CASSRYDRGAREKLFF. The full variable domain, in which reference TRBV7-8 and TRBJ1-4 provide the parts outside the CDR3, is GAGVSQSPRYKVAKRGQDVALRCDPISGHVSLFWYQQALGQGPEFLTYFQNEAQLDKSGLPSDRFFAERPEGSVSTLKIQRTQQEDSAVYLCASSRYDRGAREKLFFGSGTQLSVL.

The chain uses TRBV7-6 and TRBJ2-2, with D perhaps matching TRBD1 (5 bases). Germline V lookup: CDR1 SGHVS, CDR2 FNYEAQ. The CDR3 is 13 residues long. Trimming took off 7 bases at V and 4 bases at J, with 10 bases between the two ends. CDR3 protein: CASNSDSTGELFF. For the CDR3, the DNA is TGTGCCAGCAACTCCGACAGCACCGGGGAGCTGTTTTTT.

The rearrangement uses TRBV7-2 and TRBJ2-7; TRBD1 agrees at 7 bases. This CDR3 spans 12 amino acids. Germline-derived CDR1 and CDR2 are SGHTA and FQGNSA. After removal of 5 bases from V and 6 bases from J, the junction contained 4 bases not matched to a gene. CDR3 region: CASSHPGGEQYF. Written as DNA, the CDR3 is TGTGCCAGCAGCCACCCAGGGGGCGAGCAGTACTTC.